What follows are 22 T cell receptor beta chains derived from one specimen sequenced in a study of cytotoxic CD8 clonotypes in ibrutinib-treated CLL. Sequenced by immunoSEQ multiplex PCR; TCRdb stores in-frame clones only, minus some. The repertoire consists of about 50,000 clones, with roughly three fifths occurring once and the leading ten covering 25% to 30%. The sample consisted of PBMCs, taken after 24 months of ibrutinib treatment. All receptors come from a human donor with chronic lymphocytic leukemia.

The chain combines TRBV29-1 with TRBJ2-4; no firm D call. This CDR3 has 13 amino acids. CDR1 and CDR2 from the germline V gene are SQVTM and ANQGSEA. The V gene lost 3 bases and the J gene lost 0 bases, with 6 bases spanning the gap. The chain's CDR3 is CSVEDGAKNIQYF. The CDR3 nucleotides read TGCAGCGTTGAGGACGGAGCCAAAAACATTCAGTACTTC.

The chain has TRBV11-2 and TRBJ1-2; unclear D gene. CDR1 is SGHAT and CDR2 is FQNNGV in the germline V gene. This CDR3 has 14 residues. V lost 6 bases to trimming and J lost 4 bases, with 15 bases between them. In nucleotides, the CDR3 is TGTGCCAGCAGATCCATCCGGGCGAGCTATGGCTACACCTTC. Protein product: CASRSIRASYGYTF.

This clone was seen more than once but under ten times. The J gene is TRBJ2-6, the V gene TRBV5-1; 9 bases are a match to TRBD1. Germline CDR1 SGHRS, CDR2 YFSETQ. The CDR3 is 15 residues long. Trimming removed 3 bases from V and 2 bases from J; junction bases left unmatched: 0. The CDR3 sequence: CASSWTGAGANVLTF. The CDR3 DNA is TGCGCCAGCAGCTGGACAGGGGCTGGGGCCAACGTCCTGACTTTC.

This clone was detected once. V is TRBV2 and J is TRBJ2-3, with TRBD2 as a possible D gene (6 bases). The germline V gene encodes CDR1 SNHLY and CDR2 FYNNEI. The CDR3 has 14 residues. The ends were cut back, 7 bases at V and 10 bases at J, with 21 bases in the middle. CDR3 sequence reads: CASKAGWGDVSQYF. Written as DNA, the CDR3 is TGTGCCAGCAAGGCGGGGTGGGGTGACGTGTCGCAGTATTTT.

This chain uses TRBV7-8 with TRBJ2-7; weak D call: TRBD2 (6 bases). The V and J ends lost 1 base and 2 bases respectively, with 12 bases between them. Looked up from germline, CDR1 is SGHVS and CDR2 is FQNEAQ. This CDR3 comprises 15 residues. In DNA, the CDR3 is TGTGCCAGCAGCTTAGTACGGGGGACCGCCTACGAGCAGTACTTC. Translating it yields CASSLVRGTAYEQYF.

This clone came up a few times. The chain is built from TRBV19 and TRBJ1-2, with D unresolved. CDR1 is LNHDA and CDR2 is SQIVND in the germline V gene (reference sequence). The CDR3 spans 17 residues. Trimming removed 3 bases from V and 0 bases from J, with 17 bases in between. CDR3 coding DNA: TGTGCCAGTAGTATTCACGGCAAGGCCAACTCTAACTATGGCTACACCTTC. Translated, it gives CASSIHGKANSNYGYTF.

The V call is TRBV6-6, the J call TRBJ2-1; D is tentatively TRBD1 or TRBD2 (5 bases each). The CDR3 length is 16 residues. Germline V gene data show CDR1 as MNHNY and CDR2 as SVGAGI (reference sequence). V was cut by 5 bases and J by 0 bases, with 14 bases left in between. This CDR3 is CASSRLTRGSYNEQFF. The DNA of the CDR3 is TGTGCCAGCAGTAGACTAACTAGGGGCTCCTACAATGAGCAGTTCTTC.

In DNA form, the CDR3 reads TGTGCCAGCAGCCAGGCCGGGACGGGCCCCGTAAATGAGCAGTTCTTC. Amino acids: CASSQAGTGPVNEQFF. The J gene is TRBJ2-1, the V gene TRBV14; either TRBD1 or TRBD2 may fit D (5 bases each). V was pared by 3 bases and J by 7 bases, with 19 bases between. This CDR3 comprises 16 residues. In germline, CDR1 is SGHDN, CDR2 FVKESK.

This rearrangement joins TRBV5-1 to TRBJ2-1, with 7 nucleotides matching TRBD2. Germline CDR1 reads SGHRS; CDR2 reads YFSETQ. J was trimmed by 1 base and V by 7 bases; bases with no gene match: 5. There are 14 residues in the CDR3. The CDR3: CASSPGGSYNEQFF. The CDR3 DNA reads TGCGCCAGCTCCCCGGGGGGATCCTACAATGAGCAGTTCTTC.

DNA for the CDR3: TGTGCCAGCAGTGAAGAGTCGGGACAGGGTCCAGATACGCAGTATTTT. This translates into CASSEESGQGPDTQYF. This chain uses TRBV6-1 with TRBJ2-3, with TRBD1 identical over 9 bases. With V trimmed by 1 base and J by 4 bases, 6 bases remained unmatched. This CDR3 has 16 residues. The V gene's germline CDR1 is MNHNS and CDR2 SASEGT.

This chain joins TRBV20-1 and TRBJ2-7, with D hard to call. This CDR3 has 11 amino acids. Germline CDR1 DFQATT, CDR2 SNEGSKA (reference sequence). With 1 base removed from V and 3 bases from J, the gap between germline ends came to 4 bases. CDR3 sequence: CSARAGYEQYF. CDR3 DNA sequence: TGCAGTGCTAGAGCAGGCTACGAGCAGTACTTC.

This chain connects TRBV2 to TRBJ1-6; D call uncertain. The CDR3 covers 14 residues. The germline gives CDR1 SNHLY, CDR2 FYNNEI. V was cut by 8 bases and J by 1 base, with 9 bases left in between. The CDR3 is CASGDTSYNSPLHF. CDR3 sequence (DNA): TGTGCCAGCGGCGACACATCCTATAATTCACCCCTCCACTTT.

This chain joins TRBV13 and TRBJ1-3, with unresolved D. The CDR3 contains 15 residues. Germline V CDR1 and CDR2: PRHDT, FYEKMQ (reference sequence). Deletions cut 7 bases from V and 2 bases from J, with 15 bases between. The CDR3 protein is CASNPSGGTGNTIYF. The CDR3 bases are TGTGCCAGCAACCCCTCGGGCGGGACTGGAAACACCATATATTTT. The variable domain in full, with the rest retrieved from reference TRBV13 and TRBJ1-3, is AAGVIQSPRHLIKEKRETATLKCYPIPRHDTVYWYQQGPGQDPQFLISFYEKMQSDKGSIPDRFSAQQFSDYHSELNMSSLELGDSALYFCASNPSGGTGNTIYFGEGSWLTVV.

This clone was observed a few times. V gene TRBV4-1 combines with J gene TRBJ1-3; D is unclear. Germline V gene data show CDR1 as MGHRA and CDR2 as YSYEKL. V was shortened by 10 bases and J by 0 bases, with 13 bases between the two germline ends. The CDR3 contains 14 residues. The CDR3 region is CATSTTFSGNTIYF. The CDR3 nucleotides are TGCGCCACTAGCACTACTTTCTCTGGAAACACCATATATTTT.

V and J are TRBV7-9 and TRBJ1-1; no firm D call. V gave up 5 bases and J gave up 0 bases, with 10 bases separating them. The CDR3 sequence is 14 residues long. Per germline, CDR1 SEHNR and CDR2 FQNEAQ (reference sequence). CDR3 residues: CASSQSALNTEAFF. CDR3 nucleotide sequence: TGTGCCAGCAGCCAGAGCGCCCTGAACACTGAAGCTTTCTTT.

The V call is TRBV7-9, the J call TRBJ1-4, with TRBD1 matching 12 bases. Per germline, CDR1 SEHNR and CDR2 FQNEAQ (reference sequence). The CDR3 runs 16 residues. V lost 5 bases, J lost 6 bases, and 7 bases stayed unmatched. CDR3 in DNA: TGTGCCAGCAGCCCGGGACAGGGGGCTCGATATGAAAAACTGTTTTTT. This translates into CASSPGQGARYEKLFF.

V gene TRBV2 combines with J gene TRBJ1-2; a weak D match, TRBD1 (6 bases). This CDR3 spans 14 amino acids. Trimming removed 6 bases from V and 0 bases from J, with 11 bases in between. From germline, CDR1 is SNHLY and CDR2 FYNNEI. The CDR3 protein is CASRRQDTNYGYTF. CDR3 bases: TGTGCCAGCAGGCGACAGGACACTAACTATGGCTACACCTTC.

The chain uses TRBV4-1 and TRBJ2-3, with TRBD2 matching over 8 bases. The CDR3 length is 17 residues. Germline assignment: CDR1 MGHRA and CDR2 YSYEKL. With 1 base clipped from V and 4 bases from J, the junction kept 10 bases outside the gene matches. CDR3 amino acids: CASSQAGGGPSPDTQYF. The DNA for the CDR3 is TGCGCCAGCAGCCAAGCCGGCGGGGGGCCGTCTCCAGATACGCAGTATTTT.

In its sample, this clone was seen many times. The V and J genes are TRBV6-5 and TRBJ2-7; TRBD1 agrees at 10 bases. The CDR3 sequence is 14 residues long. Germline V gene lookup returns CDR1 MNHEY and CDR2 SVGAGI. After removal of 6 bases from V and 2 bases from J, the junction contained 4 bases not matched to a gene. CDR3 sequence (DNA): TGTGCCAGCAGCCCGGACAGGGGGGCCTACGAGCAGTACTTC. Encoded protein: CASSPDRGAYEQYF.

The rearrangement joins TRBV5-1 to TRBJ2-1; 11 positions match TRBD2. The germline gives CDR1 SGHRS, CDR2 YFSETQ. CDR3 length: 16 amino acids. V was pared by 0 bases and J by 5 bases, with 4 bases of the junction left unmatched. CDR3: CASSLVLAGGDNEQFF. The CDR3 DNA reads TGCGCCAGCAGCTTGGTGCTAGCGGGGGGTGACAATGAGCAGTTCTTC.

CDR3 nucleotides: TGTGCCAGCAGTTACTCAGAGGAGCAGTACTTC. Translated, it gives CASSYSEEQYF. The V gene is TRBV6-6, the J gene TRBJ2-7; D is ambiguous. V lost 0 bases and J 7 bases, leaving 4 bases between the germline ends. Germline loops: CDR1 MNHNY, CDR2 SVGAGI (reference sequence). This CDR3 comprises 11 residues.

This chain links TRBV19 with TRBJ1-1; TRBD1 might be the D (5 bases). The germline CDR1 and CDR2 sequences are LNHDA and SQIVND (reference sequence). V was cut by 6 bases and J by 8 bases, with 19 bases left in between. The CDR3 runs 14 residues. The CDR3 nucleotides read TGTGCCAGTAGAGGGGCGGCGGTAACCGGGGAAGCTTTCTTT. This gives the protein CASRGAAVTGEAFF.